A selection of T cell receptor beta chains follows, all from one sample in a study of cytomegalovirus exposure and HLA in healthy donors. TCRdb's table, derived via immunoSEQ multiplex PCR, lists solely in-frame clones and lacks some. The sample consists of around 250,000 clones, roughly 88% of them appearing once. The specimen sequenced was PBMCs. The receptors shown here come from a woman aged 25 to 39 in good health and CMV-seronegative. CDR3s include the opening cysteine and the closing phenylalanine or tryptophan. Each record gives: D gene, clone size, V gene, J gene, CDR3 length, CDR3 DNA, CDR3 protein. A D gene is named only where the DNA matches it firmly. Some rows have no size entry. The others give once, few or many, or a class for an expanded clone.

d_call: NA
clone_size: NA
v_call: TRBV7-9
j_call: TRBJ2-3
cdr3_length: 16
cdr3_nt: TGTGCCAGCAGCCAGGACTACAACCCTAGCACAGATACGCAGTATTTT
cdr3_aa: CASSQDYNPSTDTQYF

d_call: NA
clone_size: NA
v_call: TRBV6-1
j_call: TRBJ2-2
cdr3_length: 14
cdr3_nt: TGTGCCAGCAGTGAGACTGAGAACACCGGGGAGCTGTTTTTT
cdr3_aa: CASSETENTGELFF

d_call: TRBD1
clone_size: few
v_call: TRBV27
j_call: TRBJ1-2
cdr3_length: 13
cdr3_nt: TGTGCCAGCAGTTTGACAGGGATATATGGCTACACCTTC
cdr3_aa: CASSLTGIYGYTF

d_call: TRBD2
clone_size: NA
v_call: TRBV28
j_call: TRBJ2-5
cdr3_length: 18
cdr3_nt: TGTGCCAGCGTAGGACTAGCGGGAGGTGGGAGTCGGATAGAGACCCAGTACTTC
cdr3_aa: CASVGLAGGGSRIETQYF

d_call: TRBD2
clone_size: NA
v_call: TRBV12-5
j_call: TRBJ2-3
cdr3_length: 18
cdr3_nt: TGTGCTAGTGGTTTGGTACCTGACGGGAGGGCTGGCACAGATACGCAGTATTTT
cdr3_aa: CASGLVPDGRAGTDTQYF

d_call: TRBD2
clone_size: few
v_call: TRBV6-6
j_call: TRBJ2-5
cdr3_length: 14
cdr3_nt: TGTGCCAGCATGGGGACTAGCGGGATGGAGACCCAGTACTTC
cdr3_aa: CASMGTSGMETQYF

d_call: NA
clone_size: NA
v_call: TRBV28
j_call: TRBJ1-2
cdr3_length: 14
cdr3_nt: TGTGCCAGCAGTCCTGGGGACGGGATCTATGGCTACACCTTC
cdr3_aa: CASSPGDGIYGYTF

d_call: NA
clone_size: NA
v_call: TRBV6-5
j_call: TRBJ1-4
cdr3_length: 13
cdr3_nt: TGTGCCAGCAGGGGGCAGGGGTATGAAAAACTGTTTTTT
cdr3_aa: CASRGQGYEKLFF

d_call: TRBD2
clone_size: NA
v_call: TRBV29-1
j_call: TRBJ2-3
cdr3_length: 15
cdr3_nt: TGCAGCGTGGAGGCTTACGGGAGGGACGTAGATACGCAGTATTTT
cdr3_aa: CSVEAYGRDVDTQYF

d_call: NA
clone_size: few
v_call: TRBV6-1
j_call: TRBJ1-4
cdr3_length: 16
cdr3_nt: TGTGCCAGCAGTGAACTCTTGCAAAGGGGGAATGAAAAACTGTTTTTT
cdr3_aa: CASSELLQRGNEKLFF

d_call: NA
clone_size: NA
v_call: TRBV11-3
j_call: TRBJ2-1
cdr3_length: 12
cdr3_nt: TGTGCCAGCAGCTATACTAGGGGTGAGCAGTTCTTC
cdr3_aa: CASSYTRGEQFF

d_call: TRBD2
clone_size: NA
v_call: TRBV7-6
j_call: TRBJ2-3
cdr3_length: 16
cdr3_nt: TGTGCCAGCAGCATTTCTAGCGGGAGGGCCGGAAATACGCAGTATTTT
cdr3_aa: CASSISSGRAGNTQYF

d_call: NA
clone_size: NA
v_call: TRBV30
j_call: TRBJ1-2
cdr3_length: 12
cdr3_nt: TGTGCCTGGAGTGTTTGGGGCGAAGGCTACACCTTC
cdr3_aa: CAWSVWGEGYTF

d_call: TRBD2
clone_size: NA
v_call: TRBV2
j_call: TRBJ2-3
cdr3_length: 15
cdr3_nt: TGTGCCAGCAGTGGGCCTAGCGGGAGCCCAGATACGCAGTATTTT
cdr3_aa: CASSGPSGSPDTQYF

d_call: TRBD1
clone_size: NA
v_call: TRBV29-1
j_call: TRBJ2-5
cdr3_length: 14
cdr3_nt: TGCAGCGGGTCCGGGACAGCATCCCAAGAGACCCAGTACTTC
cdr3_aa: CSGSGTASQETQYF

d_call: NA
clone_size: NA
v_call: TRBV6-5
j_call: TRBJ1-5
cdr3_length: 13
cdr3_nt: TGTGCCAGCAGTTACTTTTCTGACCAGCCCCAGCATTTT
cdr3_aa: CASSYFSDQPQHF

d_call: TRBD2
clone_size: NA
v_call: TRBV7-3
j_call: TRBJ2-1
cdr3_length: 16
cdr3_nt: TGTGCCAGCAGCGAAACTAGCGGGAGTTACCACAATGAGCAGTTCTTC
cdr3_aa: CASSETSGSYHNEQFF

d_call: TRBD2
clone_size: NA
v_call: TRBV5-1
j_call: TRBJ2-3
cdr3_length: 15
cdr3_nt: TGCGCCAGCAGCTTAATAGCGGGAGAGACAGATACGCAGTATTTT
cdr3_aa: CASSLIAGETDTQYF

d_call: NA
clone_size: NA
v_call: TRBV27
j_call: TRBJ2-2
cdr3_length: 11
cdr3_nt: TGTGCCAGCACGCATACCGGGGAGCTGTTTTTT
cdr3_aa: CASTHTGELFF

d_call: NA
clone_size: NA
v_call: TRBV6-1
j_call: TRBJ2-2
cdr3_length: 14
cdr3_nt: TGTGCCAGCAGTGGTACAGGGCCCACCGGGGAGCTGTTTTTT
cdr3_aa: CASSGTGPTGELFF

d_call: TRBD1
clone_size: NA
v_call: TRBV13
j_call: TRBJ2-1
cdr3_length: 16
cdr3_nt: TGTGCCAGCAGCTTAGTTGGACAGGGGGCGTACAATGAGCAGTTCTTC
cdr3_aa: CASSLVGQGAYNEQFF

d_call: TRBD2
clone_size: once
v_call: TRBV7-8
j_call: TRBJ2-7
cdr3_length: 14
cdr3_nt: TGTGCCAGCAGCCTACTAGCGGGGGCCTACGAGCAGTACTTC
cdr3_aa: CASSLLAGAYEQYF

d_call: NA
clone_size: NA
v_call: TRBV27
j_call: TRBJ1-5
cdr3_length: 13
cdr3_nt: TGTGCCAGCAGTTTATCTCCCAATCAGCCCCAGCATTTT
cdr3_aa: CASSLSPNQPQHF

d_call: TRBD2
clone_size: NA
v_call: TRBV15
j_call: TRBJ2-3
cdr3_length: 16
cdr3_nt: TGTGCCACCAGCACCCGACTAGCAGCTAGCACAGATACGCAGTATTTT
cdr3_aa: CATSTRLAASTDTQYF

d_call: NA
clone_size: NA
v_call: TRBV29-1
j_call: TRBJ2-2
cdr3_length: 15
cdr3_nt: TGCAGCGTTGAACGTCCTTCAGGGGTGGCCGGGGAGCTGTTTTTT
cdr3_aa: CSVERPSGVAGELFF

d_call: NA
clone_size: NA
v_call: TRBV4-3
j_call: TRBJ2-5
cdr3_length: 16
cdr3_nt: TGCGCCAGCAGCCAAGATATAGGGCGGCTGGAAGAGACCCAGTACTTC
cdr3_aa: CASSQDIGRLEETQYF

d_call: TRBD1
clone_size: once
v_call: TRBV9
j_call: TRBJ2-7
cdr3_length: 14
cdr3_nt: TGTGCCAGCAGCCCGCGGACAGGGTTCAACGAGCAGTACTTC
cdr3_aa: CASSPRTGFNEQYF

d_call: TRBD2
clone_size: NA
v_call: TRBV6-5
j_call: TRBJ2-1
cdr3_length: 14
cdr3_nt: TGTGCCAGCGCCCGCGCGGGAGGCCCCAATGAGCAGTTCTTC
cdr3_aa: CASARAGGPNEQFF

d_call: NA
clone_size: NA
v_call: TRBV7-8
j_call: TRBJ2-7
cdr3_length: 13
cdr3_nt: TGTGCCAGCAGCGGGGCCGGGCCGCCGGGGCAGTACTTC
cdr3_aa: CASSGAGPPGQYF

d_call: TRBD1
clone_size: NA
v_call: TRBV5-4
j_call: TRBJ1-1
cdr3_length: 14
cdr3_nt: TGTGCCAGCAGCTCCGGGACAGAGAACACTGAAGCTTTCTTT
cdr3_aa: CASSSGTENTEAFF

d_call: TRBD2
clone_size: NA
v_call: TRBV5-4
j_call: TRBJ2-1
cdr3_length: 16
cdr3_nt: TGTGCCAGCAGCCGGGGGACTAGCGGGAGATACAATGAGCAGTTCTTC
cdr3_aa: CASSRGTSGRYNEQFF

d_call: NA
clone_size: NA
v_call: TRBV28
j_call: TRBJ2-2
cdr3_length: 13
cdr3_nt: TGTGCCAGCAGTTTCTGGGAGACCGGGGAGCTGTTTTTT
cdr3_aa: CASSFWETGELFF

d_call: NA
clone_size: NA
v_call: TRBV9
j_call: TRBJ2-3
cdr3_length: 12
cdr3_nt: TGTGCCAGCAGCGTAGGAGGAGATACGCAGTATTTT
cdr3_aa: CASSVGGDTQYF

d_call: NA
clone_size: NA
v_call: TRBV19
j_call: TRBJ1-1
cdr3_length: 13
cdr3_nt: TGTGCCAGTAGTGCCACAGGGTGGTCTGAAGCTTTCTTT
cdr3_aa: CASSATGWSEAFF

d_call: NA
clone_size: NA
v_call: TRBV2
j_call: TRBJ2-3
cdr3_length: 15
cdr3_nt: TGTGCCAGCACCCCAAGTATCGTCACCACAGATACGCAGTATTTT
cdr3_aa: CASTPSIVTTDTQYF

d_call: TRBD2
clone_size: few
v_call: TRBV5-1
j_call: TRBJ2-2
cdr3_length: 16
cdr3_nt: TGCGCCAGCAGCTTGGAGCGGGAGACCGGGGCCGGGGAGCTGTTTTTT
cdr3_aa: CASSLERETGAGELFF

d_call: NA
clone_size: once
v_call: TRBV27
j_call: TRBJ2-5
cdr3_length: 16
cdr3_nt: TGTGCCAGCAGTTTATTGGGTACAGGGTTGGAAGAGACCCAGTACTTC
cdr3_aa: CASSLLGTGLEETQYF

d_call: NA
clone_size: NA
v_call: TRBV9
j_call: TRBJ2-7
cdr3_length: 14
cdr3_nt: TGTGCCAGCAGCGTTGGGGGCAGTACCTACGAGCAGTACTTC
cdr3_aa: CASSVGGSTYEQYF

d_call: TRBD1
clone_size: NA
v_call: TRBV29-1
j_call: TRBJ2-1
cdr3_length: 14
cdr3_nt: TGCAGCGTCGTCGGGACAGCAACTCAAGTAATGCAGTTCTTC
cdr3_aa: CSVVGTATQVMQFF

d_call: NA
clone_size: NA
v_call: TRBV27
j_call: TRBJ1-3
cdr3_length: 13
cdr3_nt: TGTGCCAGCAGTTCGGGTGTGGGAAACACCATATATTTT
cdr3_aa: CASSSGVGNTIYF

d_call: NA
clone_size: NA
v_call: TRBV14
j_call: TRBJ2-2
cdr3_length: 14
cdr3_nt: TGTGCCAGCAGCCAAGAGGGGACGTCCGGGGAGCTGTTTTTT
cdr3_aa: CASSQEGTSGELFF

d_call: TRBD1
clone_size: NA
v_call: TRBV9
j_call: TRBJ1-2
cdr3_length: 15
cdr3_nt: TGTGCCAGCAGCCCCGGGACAGCGAAAAACTATGGCTACACCTTC
cdr3_aa: CASSPGTAKNYGYTF

d_call: NA
clone_size: NA
v_call: TRBV5-6
j_call: TRBJ2-5
cdr3_length: 16
cdr3_nt: TGTGCCAGCAGTCGAGCCCCACGGGGGCAAGCAGAGACCCAGTACTTC
cdr3_aa: CASSRAPRGQAETQYF

d_call: TRBD2
clone_size: NA
v_call: TRBV28
j_call: TRBJ2-1
cdr3_length: 17
cdr3_nt: TGTGCCAGCAGCAGTTTTTTTACTAGCGGGAGTTACAATGAGCAGTTCTTC
cdr3_aa: CASSSFFTSGSYNEQFF

d_call: NA
clone_size: NA
v_call: TRBV2
j_call: TRBJ1-4
cdr3_length: 14
cdr3_nt: TGTGCCAGCAGTCTATACGGTTTTAATGAAAAACTGTTTTTT
cdr3_aa: CASSLYGFNEKLFF

d_call: TRBD2
clone_size: NA
v_call: TRBV7-2
j_call: TRBJ2-5
cdr3_length: 15
cdr3_nt: TGTGCCAGCAGTCCGGAGGTCTCCGGGAGGGAGACCCAGTACTTC
cdr3_aa: CASSPEVSGRETQYF

d_call: NA
clone_size: NA
v_call: TRBV19
j_call: TRBJ2-7
cdr3_length: 14
cdr3_nt: TGTGCCAGTAGTATAGGGCCCGGTTCCTACGAGCAGTACTTC
cdr3_aa: CASSIGPGSYEQYF

d_call: TRBD1
clone_size: NA
v_call: TRBV6-6
j_call: TRBJ2-7
cdr3_length: 14
cdr3_nt: TGTGCCAGCGAAGACCGGGACAGGGCCTACGAGCAGTACTTC
cdr3_aa: CASEDRDRAYEQYF

d_call: TRBD2
clone_size: NA
v_call: TRBV27
j_call: TRBJ2-4
cdr3_length: 16
cdr3_nt: TGTGCCAGCATTCTAGCGGGAGGGCCCGCCAAAAACATTCAGTACTTC
cdr3_aa: CASILAGGPAKNIQYF

d_call: TRBD1
clone_size: NA
v_call: TRBV29-1
j_call: TRBJ2-7
cdr3_length: 14
cdr3_nt: TGCAGCGCCCTGGACAGGGGTTTTCCCTACGAGCAGTACTTC
cdr3_aa: CSALDRGFPYEQYF

d_call: NA
clone_size: NA
v_call: TRBV30
j_call: TRBJ1-5
cdr3_length: 14
cdr3_nt: TGTGCCTGGACGGACGGGGTGTATAGTCAGCCCCAGCATTTT
cdr3_aa: CAWTDGVYSQPQHF

d_call: NA
clone_size: NA
v_call: TRBV4-1
j_call: TRBJ1-1
cdr3_length: 14
cdr3_nt: TGCGCCAGCAGCCAACCGGCGGGGAACACTGAAGCTTTCTTT
cdr3_aa: CASSQPAGNTEAFF

d_call: NA
clone_size: NA
v_call: TRBV7-9
j_call: TRBJ1-2
cdr3_length: 15
cdr3_nt: TGTGCCAGCAGCTTATCAACGCAGGGTCTCTTCGGCTACACCTTC
cdr3_aa: CASSLSTQGLFGYTF

d_call: NA
clone_size: NA
v_call: TRBV5-1
j_call: TRBJ2-7
cdr3_length: 17
cdr3_nt: TGCGCCAGCAGCTTTAATCCAGACCCACTCGCCCCCTACGAGCAGTACTTC
cdr3_aa: CASSFNPDPLAPYEQYF

d_call: NA
clone_size: once
v_call: TRBV28
j_call: TRBJ1-1
cdr3_length: 12
cdr3_nt: TGTGCCAGCAGTACCGCCCGGGGCCGGGCTTTCTTT
cdr3_aa: CASSTARGRAFF